One sample yielded the 5 T cell receptor beta chains listed below, sequenced in a study of CD8+CD57+ T cells in acquired aplastic anemia. By flow cytometry, patients selected for sequencing had shown an expansion of CD8+CD57+ cells. Investigators profiled TCR beta VDJ and CDR3 from genomic DNA template. TCRdb passed the reads through MiXCR, listing each CDR3 protein once. The sample carries 160,000 or so distinct CDR3 sequences, roughly 48% recorded once. The material sequenced was sorted CD4+, CD8+, or CD8+CD57+ T cells (not recorded which) from PBMCs. These receptors were obtained from a human donor with aplastic anemia.

This clonotype appeared a few times. The V call is TRBV6-5, the J call TRBJ2-1; possible D gene TRBD2, 6 bases. V gave up 2 bases and J gave up 1 base, with 9 bases separating them. The germline V gene has CDR1 MNHEY and CDR2 SVGAGI. The CDR3 is 15 amino acids. The CDR3 nucleotides read TGTGCCAGCAGTTACGGGACTCCTTCCTACAATGAGCAGTTCTTC. It is translated as CASSYGTPSYNEQFF.

In regard to this clonotype: Without the conserved terminal phenylalanine or tryptophan, this CDR3 likely stems from a read error. It is unclear where the CDR3 begins or ends on the DNA, so no DNA is shown, and the CDR3 is as TCRdb lists it. The chain is built from TRBV7-6 and TRBJ2-7; the table's D gene call, TRBD1, was not cross checked with the DNA. Counting both end residues, the CDR3 totals 14 amino acids. Germline CDR1 reads SGHVS; CDR2 reads FNYEAQ. The CDR3: CASSPIGTGGEQHS.

This sequence joins TRBV29-1 and TRBJ2-4, with unresolved D. Between the trimmed V and J ends, which lost 7 bases and 8 bases, there was a span of 15 bases. The CDR3 runs 12 residues. Germline V gene sequence: CDR1 SQVTM, CDR2 ANQGSEA. CDR3 sequence (DNA): TGCAGCGCCGCGGAACGGAATGACATTCAGTACTTC. Amino acids: CSAAERNDIQYF. Filled out from reference TRBV29-1 and TRBJ2-4, the complete variable domain reads SAVISQKPSRDICQRGTSLTIQCQVDSQVTMMFWYRQQPGQSLTLIATANQGSEATYESGFVIDKFPISRPNLTFSTLTVSNMSPEDSSIYLCSAAERNDIQYFGAGTRLSVL.

This clonotype was seen ten or more times. J is TRBJ2-1 and V is TRBV4-2; TRBD2 matches 11 bases. The CDR3 has 16 residues. V lost 4 bases to trimming and J lost 15 bases; unmatched junction nucleotides: 17. Germline V gene data show CDR1 as LGHNA and CDR2 as YNFKEQ. CDR3 nucleotide sequence: TGTGCCAGCAGCCCCCATTTAGCGGGGGGGCCCGTATCTGCGTTCTTC. This sequence encodes CASSPHLAGGPVSAFF.

This clonotype was observed at least ten times. CDR3 sequence (DNA): TGCGCCAGCAGCAACGGGGGGGTTATAGGCGGTGAGCAGTTCTTC. Protein: CASSNGGVIGGEQFF. This chain connects TRBV5-1 to TRBJ2-1, with 8 bases matching TRBD2. The germline V gene encodes CDR1 SGHRS and CDR2 YFSETQ. This CDR3 spans 15 amino acids. V was pared by 4 bases and J by 9 bases, with 12 bases of the junction left unmatched.